The 11 T cell receptor beta chains below were found in one sample sequenced in a study of CD8+ T cells in alopecia areata. RNA was isolated and reverse transcribed to cDNA, the sequencing template. TCRdb keeps only in-frame clones here, not all; method: immunoSEQ multiplex PCR. The sample lists approximately 98,000 clones; approximately 63% were seen once. Material for sequencing was CD8+ T cells sorted from blood. These receptor sequences come from a human donor in good health.

The V call is TRBV6-5, the J call TRBJ2-3; D is ambiguous. Per germline, CDR1 MNHEY and CDR2 SVGAGI. The length of the CDR3 is 14 residues. Trimming shortened V by 5 bases and J by 6 bases, and 15 bases separated the two germline ends. CDR3 nucleotide sequence: TGTGCCAGCAGTCCCGGTGGCCCCTCGGATACGCAGTATTTT. It yields the protein CASSPGGPSDTQYF.

The V gene is TRBV6-5, the J gene TRBJ2-1, with D unclear. CDR3 size: 14 residues. V was pared by 2 bases and J by 6 bases, with 11 bases between. Germline CDR1 reads MNHEY; CDR2 reads SVGAGI. The CDR3 protein is CASSYRPTGNEQFF. CDR3 in DNA: TGTGCCAGCAGTTACCGACCTACGGGCAATGAGCAGTTCTTC.

V and J are TRBV29-1 and TRBJ1-2, with D possibly matching TRBD1 (5 bases). CDR3 length: 14 amino acids. Germline V gene sequence: CDR1 SQVTM, CDR2 ANQGSEA. Trimming left V 4 bases short and J 4 bases short, with 16 bases between. The CDR3 DNA sequence: TGCAGCGTTGTAGAAGTAGGGGTATTCTATGGCTACACCTTC. As protein: CSVVEVGVFYGYTF.

This clone was found a few times. This sequence joins TRBV7-9 and TRBJ2-3, with D possibly being TRBD1 (5 bases). This CDR3 has 14 residues. V gave up 5 bases and J gave up 1 base, with 10 bases separating them. CDR1 and CDR2 from the germline V gene are SEHNR and FQNEAQ (reference sequence). CDR3 sequence reads: CASSGRARTDTQYF. In nucleotides, the CDR3 is TGTGCCAGCAGCGGCAGGGCTCGCACAGATACGCAGTATTTT.

The chain couples TRBV7-2 to TRBJ2-1; unclear D gene. Germline CDR1 and CDR2: SGHTA and FQGNSA. V was clipped by 4 bases and J by 3 bases, with 13 bases between them. The CDR3 runs to 15 residues. CDR3 sequence: CASSSHKVVYNEQFF. The CDR3 nucleotides read TGTGCCAGCAGCTCACATAAGGTTGTCTACAATGAGCAGTTCTTC.

The chain recombines TRBV29-1 with TRBJ1-1; no firm D call. The CDR3 has 13 amino acids. The germline gives CDR1 SQVTM, CDR2 ANQGSEA. The V and J ends lost 7 bases and 1 base respectively, with 13 bases between them. The CDR3 bases are TGCAGCGGACGATGGACGGAGAACACTGAAGCTTTCTTT. Amino acids: CSGRWTENTEAFF.

The rearrangement joins TRBV7-8 to TRBJ1-6; 7 bases are a match to TRBD1. Germline assignment: CDR1 SGHVS and CDR2 FQNEAQ. After removal of 1 base from V and 7 bases from J, the junction contained 4 bases not matched to a gene. CDR3 length equals 15 residues. Written as DNA, the CDR3 is TGTGCCAGCAGCTTAGTTGACAGGGAAAATTCACCCCTCCACTTT. Translating gives CASSLVDRENSPLHF.

V and J are TRBV6-5 and TRBJ2-3; tentative D call: TRBD1 (5 bases). The CDR3 totals 14 residues. Trimming removed 2 bases at V and 3 bases at J, with 9 bases between. Germline V gene sequence: CDR1 MNHEY, CDR2 SVGAGI. CDR3 protein: CASSYEQGTDTQYF. The CDR3 DNA sequence: TGTGCCAGCAGTTACGAGCAGGGTACAGATACGCAGTATTTT.

The genes are TRBV6-4 and TRBJ2-1; 8 bases align to TRBD1. Trimming cost V 0 bases and J 3 bases; bases outside gene matches: 4. The CDR3 runs to 16 residues. Germline CDR1 MRHNA, CDR2 SNTAGT. The CDR3 is CASSDSAGGGYNEQFF. Here the CDR3 DNA reads TGTGCCAGCAGTGACTCCGCAGGGGGCGGCTACAATGAGCAGTTCTTC.

The chain uses TRBV28 and TRBJ2-7, with 9 bases identical to TRBD1. Germline V gene data show CDR1 as MDHEN and CDR2 as SYDVKM. Unmatched junction bases numbered 5, after V lost 5 bases and J lost 0 bases. This CDR3 has 15 amino acids. CDR3 protein: CASSQGQGSSYEQYF. The CDR3 DNA reads as TGTGCCAGCAGTCAAGGACAGGGGTCCTCCTACGAGCAGTACTTC.

This CDR3 is CAWSVLGYEQYF. Written as DNA, the CDR3 is TGTGCCTGGAGTGTACTGGGCTACGAGCAGTACTTC. V is TRBV30 and J is TRBJ2-7; no reliable D call. The length of the CDR3 is 12 residues. V dropped 0 bases and J dropped 3 bases, with 6 bases sitting between them. Germline lookup yields CDR1 GTSNPN and CDR2 SVGIG (reference sequence).